These T cell receptor beta chains were read from a single sample in a study of shared clonotypes between healthy human individuals. Profiling relied on immunoSEQ multiplex PCR, and the TCRdb table lists in-frame clones only, not all of them. The table has approximately 840,000 clones, around 96% seen once. The sample consisted of naive CD8+ T cells sorted from blood. These receptors were collected from a man under 40 in good health. The CDR3 runs from the conserved cysteine through the conserved F or W. D genes are given only for firm matches. Part of the rows lack a size; the others show once, few, many or a class for expanded clones.

clone_size,v_call,d_call,j_call,cdr3_nt,cdr3_aa
NA,TRBV27,TRBD1,TRBJ1-2,TGTGCCAGCAGTTCCGGGACAGTTTATGGCTACACCTTC,CASSSGTVYGYTF
NA,TRBV5-4,NA,TRBJ2-3,TGTGCCAGCAGCTTAGTCGGTCTAGCAGATACGCAGTATTTT,CASSLVGLADTQYF
NA,TRBV9,TRBD1,TRBJ1-1,TGTGCCAGCAGCGTAGGACAGGGGAGTACTGAAGCTTTCTTT,CASSVGQGSTEAFF
NA,TRBV27,TRBD1,TRBJ2-1,TGTGCCAGCAGTTCGATGACAGGGTTAAGAGAGAATGAGCAGTTCTTC,CASSSMTGLRENEQFF
NA,TRBV6-5,NA,TRBJ2-5,TGTGCCAGCAGTGAGGTACGCCTCTCGGAGACCCAGTACTTC,CASSEVRLSETQYF
NA,TRBV9,TRBD1,TRBJ2-7,TGTGCCAGCAGCCCAACAGGGGGCCTGAGTAACGAGCAGTACTTC,CASSPTGGLSNEQYF
NA,TRBV29-1,NA,TRBJ2-1,TGCAGCGTTGTGTACTCCTCCTACAATGAGCAGTTCTTC,CSVVYSSYNEQFF
NA,TRBV19,NA,TRBJ2-1,TGTGCCAGTACCGGGGCTGGGTACAATGAGCAGTTCTTC,CASTGAGYNEQFF
NA,TRBV7-3,NA,TRBJ2-1,TGTGCCAGCAGCGGAGGATCAGGCAATGAGCAGTTCTTC,CASSGGSGNEQFF
once,TRBV13,NA,TRBJ2-1,TGTGCCAGCAGCTTTTCCGATGAGCAGTTCTTC,CASSFSDEQFF
NA,TRBV5-4,NA,TRBJ1-2,TGTGCCAGCAGCCAGTGGGGGAACTATGGCTACACCTTC,CASSQWGNYGYTF
NA,TRBV19,NA,TRBJ1-2,TGTGCCAGTAGCTTAGGGTATGGCTACACCTTC,CASSLGYGYTF
NA,TRBV27,TRBD2,TRBJ2-7,TGTGCCAGCAGTCCAACTAGCGGGAGTTACGAGCAGTACTTC,CASSPTSGSYEQYF
NA,TRBV4-1,TRBD2,TRBJ2-3,TGCGCCAGCAGTCGCACTAGCGGCAAAAGCACAGATACGCAGTATTTT,CASSRTSGKSTDTQYF
NA,TRBV5-1,TRBD1,TRBJ2-7,TGCGCCAGCAGCTTGGCCCAGGACAGGAGCTCCTACGAGCAGTACTTC,CASSLAQDRSSYEQYF
once,TRBV7-8,NA,TRBJ1-1,TGTGCCAGCAGCTTAGCGTACACGAACACTGAAGCTTTCTTT,CASSLAYTNTEAFF
NA,TRBV27,NA,TRBJ2-7,TGTGCCAGCAGTTCCCCCGGGTGGCGAGACCTCTACGAGCAGTACTTC,CASSSPGWRDLYEQYF
NA,TRBV18,NA,TRBJ2-6,TGTGCCAGCTCACCACTTTATCCGGACAGCGTCACCTCTGGGGCCAACGTCCTGACTTTC,CASSPLYPDSVTSGANVLTF
NA,TRBV29-1,NA,TRBJ2-2,TGCAGCGTTCGAGCTATTCAAACCGGGGAGCTGTTTTTT,CSVRAIQTGELFF
NA,TRBV27,TRBD1,TRBJ2-7,TGTGCCAGTAGACAGGGCTCCGAGCAGTACTTC,CASRQGSEQYF
NA,TRBV7-9,TRBD2,TRBJ2-3,TGTGCCAGCAGCCCCCGACTAGCGGATCCTAGCACAGATACGCAGTATTTT,CASSPRLADPSTDTQYF
NA,TRBV15,TRBD1,TRBJ2-7,TGTGCCACCAGCAGTGGGACAGAGACCTACGAGCAGTACTTC,CATSSGTETYEQYF
NA,TRBV14,NA,TRBJ1-1,TGTGCCAGTGCAGGGCCGAACACTGAAGCTTTCTTT,CASAGPNTEAFF
NA,TRBV5-1,TRBD1,TRBJ2-7,TGCGCCAGCAGCTTGGCCTTTACAGGGGGCGCCGAGCAGTACTTC,CASSLAFTGGAEQYF
NA,TRBV7-9,NA,TRBJ2-7,TGTGCCAGCAGCTTATGGGTTTGGGACGACTTAATCTACGAGCAGTACTTC,CASSLWVWDDLIYEQYF